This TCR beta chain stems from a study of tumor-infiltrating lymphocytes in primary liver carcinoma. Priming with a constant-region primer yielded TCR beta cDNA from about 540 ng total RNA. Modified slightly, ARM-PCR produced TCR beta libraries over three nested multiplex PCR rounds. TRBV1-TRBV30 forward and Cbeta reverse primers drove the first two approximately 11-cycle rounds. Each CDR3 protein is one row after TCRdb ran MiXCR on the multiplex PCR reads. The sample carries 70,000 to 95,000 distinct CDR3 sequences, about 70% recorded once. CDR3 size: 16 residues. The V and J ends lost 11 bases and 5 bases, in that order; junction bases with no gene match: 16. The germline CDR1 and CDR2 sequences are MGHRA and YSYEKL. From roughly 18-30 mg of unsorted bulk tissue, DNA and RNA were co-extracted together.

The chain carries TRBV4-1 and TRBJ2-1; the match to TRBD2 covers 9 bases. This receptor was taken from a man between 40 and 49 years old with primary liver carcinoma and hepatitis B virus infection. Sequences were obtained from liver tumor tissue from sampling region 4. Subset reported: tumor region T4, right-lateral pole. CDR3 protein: CAASQSGTSSDNEQFF. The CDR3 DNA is TGCGCCGCCAGCCAATCCGGGACTAGCAGTGACAATGAGCAGTTCTTC.